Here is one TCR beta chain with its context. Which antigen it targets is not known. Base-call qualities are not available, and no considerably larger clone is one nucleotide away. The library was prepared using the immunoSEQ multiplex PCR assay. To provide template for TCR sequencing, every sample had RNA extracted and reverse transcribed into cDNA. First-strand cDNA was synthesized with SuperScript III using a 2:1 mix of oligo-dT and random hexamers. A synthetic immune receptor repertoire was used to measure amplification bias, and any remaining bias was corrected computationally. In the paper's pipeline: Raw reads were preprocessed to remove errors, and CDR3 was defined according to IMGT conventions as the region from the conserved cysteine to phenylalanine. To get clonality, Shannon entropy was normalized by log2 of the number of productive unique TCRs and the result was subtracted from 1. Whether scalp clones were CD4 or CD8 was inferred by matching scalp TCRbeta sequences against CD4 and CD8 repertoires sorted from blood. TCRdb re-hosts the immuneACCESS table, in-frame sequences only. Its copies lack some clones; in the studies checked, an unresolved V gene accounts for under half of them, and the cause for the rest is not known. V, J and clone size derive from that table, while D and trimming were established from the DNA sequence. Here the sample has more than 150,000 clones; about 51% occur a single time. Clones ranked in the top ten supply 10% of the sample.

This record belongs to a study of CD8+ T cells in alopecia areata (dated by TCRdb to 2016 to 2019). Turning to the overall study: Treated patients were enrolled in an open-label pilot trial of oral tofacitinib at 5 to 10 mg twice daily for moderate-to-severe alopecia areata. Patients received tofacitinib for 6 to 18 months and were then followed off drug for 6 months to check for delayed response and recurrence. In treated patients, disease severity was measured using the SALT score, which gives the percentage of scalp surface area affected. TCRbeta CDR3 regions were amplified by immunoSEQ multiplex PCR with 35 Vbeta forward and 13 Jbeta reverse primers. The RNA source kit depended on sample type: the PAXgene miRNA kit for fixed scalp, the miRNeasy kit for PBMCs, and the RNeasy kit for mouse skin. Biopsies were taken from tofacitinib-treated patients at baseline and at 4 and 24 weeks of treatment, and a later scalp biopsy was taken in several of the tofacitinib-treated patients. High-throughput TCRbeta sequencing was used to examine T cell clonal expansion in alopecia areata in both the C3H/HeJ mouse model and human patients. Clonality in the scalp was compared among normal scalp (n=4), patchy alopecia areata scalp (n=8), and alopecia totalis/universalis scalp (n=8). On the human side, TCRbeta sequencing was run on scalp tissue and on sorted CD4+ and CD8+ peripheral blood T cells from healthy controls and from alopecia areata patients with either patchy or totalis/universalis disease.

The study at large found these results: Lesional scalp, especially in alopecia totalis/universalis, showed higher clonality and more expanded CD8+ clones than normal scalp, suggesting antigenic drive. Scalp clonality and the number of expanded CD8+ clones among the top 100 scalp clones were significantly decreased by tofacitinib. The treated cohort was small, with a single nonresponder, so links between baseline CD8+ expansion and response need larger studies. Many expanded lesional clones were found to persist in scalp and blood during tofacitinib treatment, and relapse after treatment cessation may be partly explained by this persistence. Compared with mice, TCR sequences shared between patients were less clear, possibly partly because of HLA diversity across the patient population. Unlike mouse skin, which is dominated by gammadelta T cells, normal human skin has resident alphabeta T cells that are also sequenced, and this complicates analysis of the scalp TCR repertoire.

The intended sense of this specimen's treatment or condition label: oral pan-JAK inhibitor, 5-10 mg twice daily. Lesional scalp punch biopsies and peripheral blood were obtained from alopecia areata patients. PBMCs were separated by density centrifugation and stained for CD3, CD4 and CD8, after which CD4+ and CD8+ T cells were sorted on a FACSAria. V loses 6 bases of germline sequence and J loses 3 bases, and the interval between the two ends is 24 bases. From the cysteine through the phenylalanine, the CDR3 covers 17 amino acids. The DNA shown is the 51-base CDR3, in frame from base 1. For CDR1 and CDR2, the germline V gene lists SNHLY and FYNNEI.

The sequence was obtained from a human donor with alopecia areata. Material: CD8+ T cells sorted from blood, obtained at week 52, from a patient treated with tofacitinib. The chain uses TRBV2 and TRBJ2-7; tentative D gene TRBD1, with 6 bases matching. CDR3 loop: CASSPGTKVTSYYEQYF. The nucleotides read TGTGCCAGCAGCCCCGGGACAAAGGTGACCTCGTACTACGAGCAGTACTTC.